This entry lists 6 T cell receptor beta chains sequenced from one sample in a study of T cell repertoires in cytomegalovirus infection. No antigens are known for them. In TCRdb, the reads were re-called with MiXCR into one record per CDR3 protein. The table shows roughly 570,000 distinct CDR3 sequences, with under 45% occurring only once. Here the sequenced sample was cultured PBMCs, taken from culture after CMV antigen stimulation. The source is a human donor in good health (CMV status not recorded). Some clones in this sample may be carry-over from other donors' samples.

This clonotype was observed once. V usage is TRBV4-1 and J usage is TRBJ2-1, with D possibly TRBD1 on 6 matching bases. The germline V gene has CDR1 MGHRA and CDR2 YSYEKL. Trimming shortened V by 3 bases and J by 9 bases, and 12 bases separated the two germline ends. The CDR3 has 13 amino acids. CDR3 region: CASSQSGVGEQFF. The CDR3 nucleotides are TGCGCCAGCAGCCAGTCAGGGGTAGGTGAGCAGTTCTTC.

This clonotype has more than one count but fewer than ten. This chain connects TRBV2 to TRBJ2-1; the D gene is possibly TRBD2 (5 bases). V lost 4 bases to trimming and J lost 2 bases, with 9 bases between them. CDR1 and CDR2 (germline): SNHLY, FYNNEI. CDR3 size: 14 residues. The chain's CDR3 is CASSGGLTYNEQFF. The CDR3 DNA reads TGTGCCAGCAGTGGAGGGCTCACCTACAATGAGCAGTTCTTC. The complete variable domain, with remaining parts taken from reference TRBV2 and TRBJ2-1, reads EPEVTQTPSHQVTQMGQEVILRCVPISNHLYFYWYRQILGQKVEFLVSFYNNEISEKSEIFDDQFSVERPDGSNFTLKIRSTKLEDSAMYFCASSGGLTYNEQFFGPGTRLTVL.

CDR3: CASSYSAGEGYEQYF. The CDR3 nucleotides read TGTGCCAGCAGTTACTCGGCGGGAGAGGGGTACGAGCAGTACTTC. The chain uses TRBV6-2 or TRBV6-3 and TRBJ2-7; 7 bases agree with TRBD2. Trimming at V came to 0 bases and at J to 4 bases, leaving 6 bases not matched to a gene. Germline CDR1 reads MNHEY; CDR2 reads SVGEGT. The CDR3 covers 15 residues.

DNA for the CDR3: TGTGCCAGCTCACGGGACTTCTCCTACGAGCAGTACTTC. Translated, it gives CASSRDFSYEQYF. The V call is TRBV18, the J call TRBJ2-7, with D possibly TRBD2 on 6 matching bases. The CDR3 sequence is 13 residues long. The germline gives CDR1 KGHSH, CDR2 LQKENI. The germline V and J ends were trimmed by 4 bases and 0 bases, with 7 bases remaining between them.

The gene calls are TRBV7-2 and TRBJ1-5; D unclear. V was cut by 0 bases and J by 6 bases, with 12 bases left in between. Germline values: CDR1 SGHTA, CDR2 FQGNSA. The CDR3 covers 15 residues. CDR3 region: CASSLAPSLSQPQHF. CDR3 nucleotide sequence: TGTGCCAGCAGCTTAGCCCCCAGCTTGTCTCAGCCCCAGCATTTT.

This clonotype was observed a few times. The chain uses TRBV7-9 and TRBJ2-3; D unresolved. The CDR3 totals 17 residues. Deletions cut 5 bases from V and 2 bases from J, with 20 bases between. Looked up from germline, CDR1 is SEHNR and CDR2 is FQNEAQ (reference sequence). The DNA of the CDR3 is TGTGCCAGCAGCCCCCCTCGCCCGGCCGCTCACACAGATACGCAGTATTTT. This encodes CASSPPRPAAHTDTQYF.